Below, one T cell receptor beta chain is given with its context. Its antigen is unknown. Gene names are mouse gene names. Read data end 1 residue before the CDR3 end; the end is taken from the germline J gene. This record belongs to a study of tissue T cells after allogeneic stem cell transplantation. Study-level points and caveats: Only a limited share of tissue TCRs appeared in blood or spleen.

Repertoires were generated with immunoSEQ multiplex PCR, while TCRdb's copy carries only in-frame clones and drops some. Among some 17,000 clones listed, around 70% were seen once. Per the germline V gene, CDR1 is MSHET and CDR2 is SYDVDS. Trimming took 5 bases from V and 1 from J, leaving 12 bases between them. This CDR3 spans 15 amino acids. This chain connects TRBV29 to TRBJ2-1; D is possibly TRBD1 (5 bases). The sample consisted of spleen. This clonotype was obtained from a female BALB/c mouse in good health. The strain is characterized by the MHC haplotype H2-d. The CDR3 reads CASSSREINYAEQFF. The DNA read from the CDR3 is TGTGCTAGCAGTAGCAGGGAGATCAACTATGCTGAGCAGTTC. Combining the CDR3 with reference TRBV29 and TRBJ2-1 gives the whole variable domain DMKVTQMPRYLIKRMGENVLLECGQDMSHETMYWYRQDPGLGLQLIYISYDVDSNSEGDIPKGYRVSRKKREHFSLILDSAKTNQTSVYFCASSSREINYAEQFFGPGTRLTVL.